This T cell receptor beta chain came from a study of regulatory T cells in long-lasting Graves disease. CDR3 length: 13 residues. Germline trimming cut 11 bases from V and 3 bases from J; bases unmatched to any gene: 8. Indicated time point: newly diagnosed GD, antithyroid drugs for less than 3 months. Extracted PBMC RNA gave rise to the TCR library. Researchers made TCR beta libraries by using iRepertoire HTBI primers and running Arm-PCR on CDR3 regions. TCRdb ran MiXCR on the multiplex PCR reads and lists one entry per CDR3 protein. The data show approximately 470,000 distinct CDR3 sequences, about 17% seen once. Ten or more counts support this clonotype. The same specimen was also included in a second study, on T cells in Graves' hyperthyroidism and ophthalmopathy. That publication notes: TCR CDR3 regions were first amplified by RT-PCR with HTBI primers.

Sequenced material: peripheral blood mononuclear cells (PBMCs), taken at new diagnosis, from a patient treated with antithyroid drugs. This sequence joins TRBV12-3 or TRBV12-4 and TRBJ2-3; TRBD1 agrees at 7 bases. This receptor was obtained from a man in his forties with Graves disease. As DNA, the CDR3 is TGTGCCGCGAGGGACAGCGAAACAGATACGCAGTATTTT. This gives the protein CAARDSETDTQYF.